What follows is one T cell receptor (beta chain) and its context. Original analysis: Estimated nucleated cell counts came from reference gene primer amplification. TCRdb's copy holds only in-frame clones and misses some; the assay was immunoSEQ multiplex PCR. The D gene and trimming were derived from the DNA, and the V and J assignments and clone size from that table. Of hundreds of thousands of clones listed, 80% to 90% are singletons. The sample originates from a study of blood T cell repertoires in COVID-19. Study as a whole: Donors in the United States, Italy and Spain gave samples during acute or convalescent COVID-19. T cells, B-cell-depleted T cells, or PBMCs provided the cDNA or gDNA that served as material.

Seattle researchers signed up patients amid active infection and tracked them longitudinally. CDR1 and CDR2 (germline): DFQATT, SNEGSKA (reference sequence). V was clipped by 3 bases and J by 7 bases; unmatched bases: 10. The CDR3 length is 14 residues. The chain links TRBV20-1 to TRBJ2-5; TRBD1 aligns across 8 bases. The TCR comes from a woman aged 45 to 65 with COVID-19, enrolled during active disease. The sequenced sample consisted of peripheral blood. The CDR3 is CSASSDRGFGTQYF. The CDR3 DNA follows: TGCAGTGCTAGTAGTGACAGGGGTTTCGGGACCCAGTACTTC.